This T cell receptor (beta chain) was captured in a study of blood T cell repertoires in COVID-19. Study as a whole: Acute and convalescent COVID-19 samples came from the United States, Italy and Spain. Sources were T cells, B-cell-depleted T cells, or PBMCs; the material itself was cDNA or gDNA.

Authors' data handling: Researchers report that nucleated cell counts were estimated from reference gene primer amplification. Here immunoSEQ multiplex PCR was the method, and the copy in TCRdb shows in-frame clones only, minus some. That table gives V, J and clone size, and the DNA gave D and trimming. The sample shows a few hundred thousand clones, about nine tenths of them seen only once. This TCR was recovered from a man between 45 and 60 years old with active or convalescent COVID-19. Sequenced input: peripheral blood.

The DNA for the CDR3 is TGCGCCAGCAGCCGTACAGGGGAATCCGGAAACACCATATATTTT. It codes for CASSRTGESGNTIYF. The chain links TRBV5-1 to TRBJ1-3; 7 bases align to TRBD1. There are 15 residues in the CDR3. Looked up from germline, CDR1 is SGHRS and CDR2 is YFSETQ. The V gene end was trimmed by 4 bases and the J gene end by 4 bases; junction bases not matched to a gene: 8.